In its sample, the clone carrying this T cell receptor beta chain was seen once. Antigen unknown. This specimen comes from a study of cytomegalovirus exposure and HLA in healthy donors. It was with 60 Vbeta and 13 Jbeta primers that the PCR ran. This table comes from immunoSEQ multiplex PCR, and its TCRdb copy is limited to in-frame clones, with some not included. The sample lists 200,000 or so clones; more than 75% were seen once. CDR1 and CDR2 from the germline V gene are MNHEY and SMNVEV (reference sequence). The CDR3 extends over 14 amino acids. The V gene end was trimmed by 7 bases and the J gene end by 5 bases; junction bases not matched to a gene: 5. Study findings and constraints: A missense variant in DCLRE1C was later tied to TCR beta V- and J-gene trimming. Most TCR sequences were seen very rarely across donors, but some public TCRs occurred in many. Data from an earlier analysis indicated that most TCR beta V segments were productive either about 90% or about 30% of the time. A later analysis revealed that TCR association rates differed between HLA loci, peaking at DRB1 and bottoming out at HLA-C.

The receptor was isolated from a woman aged 40 to 50 in good health and CMV-seronegative. The sample consisted of PBMCs. The rearrangement joins TRBV27 to TRBJ2-1; 10 bases match TRBD2. The CDR3 nucleotides read TGTGCCAGCAAGGCTAGCGGGAGAAACAATGAGCAGTTCTTC. It translates to CASKASGRNNEQFF.